One sample yielded the 22 T cell receptor beta chains listed below, sequenced in a study of cytomegalovirus exposure and HLA in healthy donors (dated by TCRdb to 2016 to 2017). Libraries came from the immunoSEQ multiplex PCR assay. For the multiplex PCR, a mixture combining 60 forward primers for TCR Vbeta segments and 13 reverse primers for TCR Jbeta segments was used. Entries here come from immuneACCESS through TCRdb and include only in-frame sequences with V and J called. Some clones fail to appear in such tables; in the studies checked, an unresolved V gene covers under half of the shortfall, and the cause of the remainder is unknown. The sample data list around 120,000 clones, and 80% to 90% of these were observed just once. The ten largest clones take up over 9% of the sample. The material sequenced was PBMCs. These receptors all come from a male donor in good health and CMV-seropositive.

A word on this clone: The same CDR3 can be traced to other DNA sequences in this sample. The V call is TRBV18, the J call TRBJ2-5, with a tentative D call TRBD2 (6 bases). Germline V gene lookup returns CDR1 KGHSH and CDR2 LQKENI. V gave up 2 bases and J gave up 2 bases, with 6 bases separating them. This CDR3 contains 13 residues. This chain's CDR3 is CASSPGLQETQYF. In nucleotides, the CDR3 is TGTGCCAGCTCACCAGGACTACAAGAGACCCAGTACTTC.

The V call is TRBV28, the J call TRBJ2-7; TRBD2 is a possible D gene (5 bases). The germline V and J ends were trimmed by 4 bases and 4 bases, with 11 bases remaining between them. Germline-derived CDR1 and CDR2 are MDHEN and SYDVKM. This CDR3 spans 13 amino acids. The CDR3 protein is CASSWSSDYEQYF. The CDR3 DNA reads TGTGCCAGCAGTTGGAGTAGCGATTACGAGCAGTACTTC.

This sequence joins TRBV11-2 and TRBJ2-1, with D perhaps matching TRBD2 (6 bases). CDR1 SGHAT and CDR2 FQNNGV come from the germline V gene. V lost 2 bases and J lost 8, with 13 bases in between. CDR3 length equals 14 residues. In nucleotides, the CDR3 is TGTGCCAGCAGCTTAATGGGGACTCCCGATGAGCAGTTCTTC. Amino acid sequence: CASSLMGTPDEQFF.

The gene calls are TRBV18 and TRBJ2-1, with 12 bases identical to TRBD2. V dropped 4 bases and J dropped 8; count of bases not matched to a gene: 6. The V gene's germline CDR1 is KGHSH and CDR2 LQKENI. The CDR3 runs to 15 residues. The DNA of the CDR3 is TGTGCCAGCTCACAGACTAGCGGGAGCAGGGATGAGCAGTTCTTC. Translating gives CASSQTSGSRDEQFF.

The chain carries TRBV2 and TRBJ2-1, with D possibly TRBD1 on 6 matching bases. Trimming took 1 base from V and 6 from J, leaving 25 bases between them. This CDR3 contains 19 residues. Germline assignment: CDR1 SNHLY and CDR2 FYNNEI. The CDR3 nucleotides are TGTGCCAGCAGTGAAGACTCGCCGCGTACGGTCTGGGGGCCCAATGAGCAGTTCTTC. Residues: CASSEDSPRTVWGPNEQFF.

This clone appeared once. The J gene is TRBJ1-1, the V gene TRBV4-1; no definite D call. Between the trimmed V and J ends, which lost 2 bases and 6 bases, there was a span of 13 bases. The CDR3 length is 14 residues. The germline V gene has CDR1 MGHRA and CDR2 YSYEKL. CDR3 in amino acids: CASSQLVPYSEAFF. CDR3 DNA sequence: TGCGCCAGCAGCCAACTAGTTCCTTATTCTGAAGCTTTCTTT.

This chain uses TRBV6-5 with TRBJ1-1, with D hard to call. Trimming removed 8 bases from V and 4 bases from J, with 8 bases in between. This CDR3 region has 11 residues. Germline V lookup: CDR1 MNHEY, CDR2 SVGAGI. The CDR3 DNA reads TGTGCCAGCGTGGCGGGCACTGAAGCTTTCTTT. Residues: CASVAGTEAFF.

This clone has only a few counts. The chain's CDR3 is CASSVRLAGTDTQYF. For the CDR3, the DNA is TGTGCCAGCAGCGTTAGACTAGCGGGAACAGATACGCAGTATTTT. This chain joins TRBV7-3 and TRBJ2-3, with TRBD2 matching over 11 bases. V lost 5 bases and J lost 3; bases outside the gene matches: 4. The CDR3 consists of 15 residues. Germline-derived CDR1 and CDR2 are SGHTA and FQGTGA.

The chain carries TRBV30 and TRBJ2-5; 13 positions match TRBD2. Germline lookup yields CDR1 GTSNPN and CDR2 SVGIG (reference sequence). The CDR3 spans 17 residues. Unmatched junction bases numbered 12, after V lost 3 bases and J lost 5 bases. In DNA form, the CDR3 reads TGTGCCTGGAGGCGGGGACTAGCGGGACTTGGGGGGGAGACCCAGTACTTC. It codes for CAWRRGLAGLGGETQYF.

The V and J genes are TRBV27 and TRBJ1-3, with TRBD1 matching over 8 bases. V lost 5 bases, J lost 4 bases, and 7 bases stayed unmatched. CDR3 length equals 15 residues. The V gene's germline CDR1 is MNHEY and CDR2 SMNVEV (reference sequence). The CDR3 DNA sequence: TGTGCCAGCAGTAAAGACAGGGGTATCGGAAACACCATATATTTT. Translation: CASSKDRGIGNTIYF.

The chain has TRBV14 and TRBJ1-4, with no clear D. Trimming removed 1 base at V and 13 bases at J, with 13 bases between. This CDR3 is 13 amino acids long. Germline V CDR1 and CDR2: SGHDN, FVKESK. The CDR3 spells CASSQVPDWGLFF. In DNA form, the CDR3 reads TGTGCCAGCAGCCAAGTTCCGGACTGGGGACTGTTTTTT.

This chain uses TRBV28 with TRBJ1-1; the D gene is possibly TRBD1 (5 bases). Germline CDR1 and CDR2: MDHEN and SYDVKM. Trimming cost V 2 bases and J 0 bases, with 10 bases left between them. This CDR3 has 15 amino acids. Written as DNA, the CDR3 is TGTGCCAGCAGTTTAACAGGAGTAATGAACACTGAAGCTTTCTTT. Translation: CASSLTGVMNTEAFF.

V and J are TRBV6-1 and TRBJ1-1; D might be TRBD1 (5 bases). Germline CDR1 and CDR2: MNHNS and SASEGT. CDR3 length equals 14 residues. Trimming removed 7 bases from V and 4 bases from J, with 16 bases in between. Here the CDR3 reads CASTPGGVSTEAFF. Written as DNA, the CDR3 is TGTGCCAGCACCCCTGGGGGGGTAAGCACTGAAGCTTTCTTT.

The chain recombines TRBV7-9 with TRBJ2-3, with 10 bases fitting TRBD2. CDR1 is SEHNR, CDR2 FQNEAQ, per germline (reference sequence). The CDR3 loop spans 18 amino acids. V was pared by 6 bases and J by 0 bases, with 12 bases of the junction left unmatched. The CDR3 here is CASSRSGRSAFSTDTQYF. CDR3 nucleotides: TGTGCCAGCAGTCGTAGCGGGAGGAGTGCGTTTAGCACAGATACGCAGTATTTT. Full variable domain (outside the CDR3, taken from reference TRBV7-9 and TRBJ2-3): DTGVSQNPRHKITKRGQNVTFRCDPISEHNRLYWYRQTLGQGPEFLTYFQNEAQLEKSRLLSDRFSAERPKGSFSTLEIQRTEQGDSAMYLCASSRSGRSAFSTDTQYFGPGTRLTVL.

CDR3 sequence: CAWSATGYNEQFF. The CDR3 region has the DNA TGTGCCTGGAGTGCAACAGGGTACAATGAGCAGTTCTTC. The rearrangement joins TRBV30 to TRBJ2-1, with D perhaps TRBD1 (6 bases). V was clipped by 1 base and J by 4 bases, with 8 bases between them. Germline V gene data show CDR1 as GTSNPN and CDR2 as SVGIG (reference sequence). The CDR3 consists of 13 residues.

The chain uses TRBV5-4 and TRBJ2-3; unclear D gene. This CDR3 region has 11 residues. V was clipped by 3 bases and J by 5 bases, with 4 bases between them. Per the germline V gene, CDR1 is SGHNT and CDR2 is YYREEE (reference sequence). The DNA of the CDR3 is TGTGCCAGCAGCTCGGGAGATACGCAGTATTTT. Protein sequence: CASSSGDTQYF.

J is TRBJ2-1 and V is TRBV7-2; the match to TRBD2 covers 9 bases. Per the germline V gene, CDR1 is SGHTA and CDR2 is FQGNSA. The V and J ends lost 3 bases and 10 bases, in that order; junction bases with no gene match: 10. This CDR3 contains 15 residues. In nucleotides, the CDR3 is TGTGCCAGCAGCTTCGGGCTAGCGGGGAGCAAGGAGCAGTTCTTC. This gives the protein CASSFGLAGSKEQFF.

The gene calls are TRBV28 and TRBJ1-5; the D gene is possibly TRBD1 (5 bases). Germline CDR1 MDHEN, CDR2 SYDVKM. This CDR3 spans 12 amino acids. The ends were cut back, 7 bases at V and 5 bases at J, with 9 bases in the middle. CDR3 DNA sequence: TGTGCCAGCACCTGGGGGGATCAGCCCCAGCATTTT. It encodes CASTWGDQPQHF.

The chain recombines TRBV25-1 with TRBJ2-2; 9 bases line up with TRBD1. V was clipped by 3 bases and J by 3 bases; unmatched bases: 8. This CDR3 region has 17 residues. Germline values: CDR1 MGHDK, CDR2 SYGVNS. CDR3 nucleotides: TGTGCCAGCAGTGATTACCCCGGGACAGGGTACACCGGGGAGCTGTTTTTT. It specifies CASSDYPGTGYTGELFF.

The DNA for the CDR3 is TGTGCCTGGAGTGCCACGGGTGTAGGGGAGCTGTTTTTT. It yields the protein CAWSATGVGELFF. The chain joins TRBV30 to TRBJ2-2; D is unresolved. CDR1 and CDR2 from the germline V gene are GTSNPN and SVGIG (reference sequence). The CDR3 loop spans 13 amino acids. Trimming cost V 1 base and J 8 bases, with 11 bases left between them.

The V and J genes are TRBV7-2 and TRBJ2-7; D is perhaps TRBD2 (6 bases). The germline gives CDR1 SGHTA, CDR2 FQGNSA. The V end lost 1 base, the J end lost 2 bases, and 12 bases lay between the germline ends. This CDR3 comprises 15 residues. This CDR3 reads CASSLDGGGTYEQYF. In nucleotides, the CDR3 is TGTGCCAGCAGCTTAGATGGGGGAGGCACCTACGAGCAGTACTTC.

The chain employs TRBV2 and TRBJ2-3; D is possibly TRBD2 (6 bases). Germline lookup yields CDR1 SNHLY and CDR2 FYNNEI. V was shortened by 8 bases and J by 1 base, with 16 bases between the two germline ends. This CDR3 has 15 amino acids. The CDR3 DNA reads TGTGCCAGCGGGGTGGAGGGGCAGGGCACAGATACGCAGTATTTT. This translates into CASGVEGQGTDTQYF.